These 28 T cell receptor beta chains were sequenced from one sample in a study of lymphopenia after photon versus proton radiotherapy. Clones were sequenced by immunoSEQ multiplex PCR, and TCRdb holds only the in-frame ones, with some missing. This sample carries around 35,000 clones, about 85% of them seen once, and the ten largest clones take approximately 3%. The sample was peripheral blood, taken from a patient treated with photon-based radiotherapy. The receptors originated from a middle-aged man with gastric cancer.

This rearrangement joins TRBV6-1 to TRBJ2-2; TRBD1 is a possible D gene (5 bases). The length of the CDR3 is 13 residues. Germline lookup yields CDR1 MNHNS and CDR2 SASEGT. Trimming removed 7 bases at V and 4 bases at J, with 10 bases between. This CDR3 is CASNAGITGELFF. The CDR3 nucleotides read TGTGCCAGCAACGCAGGGATCACCGGGGAGCTGTTTTTT.

This clone was found a few times. V is TRBV6-5 and J is TRBJ2-3, with TRBD2 as a possible D gene (5 bases). CDR1 MNHEY and CDR2 SVGAGI come from the germline V gene. Trimming took 2 bases from V and 0 from J, leaving 6 bases between them. This CDR3 contains 14 residues. CDR3 sequence reads: CASSYRTSTDTQYF. CDR3 in DNA: TGTGCCAGCAGTTACCGGACTAGCACAGATACGCAGTATTTT.

The chain is built from TRBV28 and TRBJ2-7, with 9 bases fitting TRBD1. The CDR3 has 14 residues. CDR1 is MDHEN and CDR2 is SYDVKM in the germline V gene. Trimming cost V 5 bases and J 2 bases; bases outside gene matches: 4. The CDR3 region has the DNA TGTGCCAGCAGTAACAGGGGGCTGACCTACGAGCAGTACTTC. Its translation is CASSNRGLTYEQYF. Complete variable domain (other parts from reference TRBV28 and TRBJ2-7): DVKVTQSSRYLVKRTGEKVFLECVQDMDHENMFWYRQDPGLGLRLIYFSYDVKMKEKGDIPEGYSVSREKKERFSLILESASTNQTSMYLCASSNRGLTYEQYFGPGTRLTVT.

V is TRBV27 and J is TRBJ2-3, with 7 nucleotides matching TRBD2. Germline CDR1 is MNHEY and CDR2 is SMNVEV (reference sequence). V was clipped by 0 bases and J by 2 bases; unmatched bases: 5. The CDR3 is made up of 16 amino acids. In nucleotides, the CDR3 is TGTGCCAGCAGTTTATCGTGGGACTACCTCACAGATACGCAGTATTTT. It codes for CASSLSWDYLTDTQYF.

The chain joins TRBV11-2 to TRBJ1-3; a weak D match, TRBD1 (5 bases). Germline values: CDR1 SGHAT, CDR2 FQNNGV. V lost 3 bases to trimming and J lost 2 bases, with 5 bases between them. This CDR3 is built from 13 residues. The CDR3 DNA sequence: TGTGCCAGCAGCTTGGGGCCTGGAAACACCATATATTTT. It codes for CASSLGPGNTIYF.

The CDR3, as DNA: TGTGCCTGGAGGGGGACTAGCGGGATTTCCTACGAGCAGTACTTC. Amino acid sequence: CAWRGTSGISYEQYF. The chain has TRBV30 and TRBJ2-7, with 13 bases that match TRBD2. CDR1 and CDR2 (germline): GTSNPN, SVGIG (reference sequence). Germline trimming cut 3 bases from V and 1 base from J; bases unmatched to any gene: 3. The CDR3 spans 15 residues.

The V gene is TRBV21-1, the J gene TRBJ1-1. TRBV21-1 is given as a pseudogene. The CDR3 covers 14 residues. The CDR3 DNA reads TGTGCCAGCAGCAAGGGAGGGGAGAACACTGAAGCTTTCTTT. This sequence encodes CASSKGGENTEAFF.

The count of this clone is one. The chain combines TRBV19 with TRBJ1-4; D is uncertain. Germline lookup yields CDR1 LNHDA and CDR2 SQIVND (reference sequence). This CDR3 has 12 amino acids. With 3 bases removed from V and 10 bases from J, the gap between germline ends came to 9 bases. This CDR3 is CASSMVSAKLFF. CDR3 in DNA: TGTGCCAGTAGTATGGTGTCCGCAAAACTGTTTTTT.

The chain recombines TRBV5-4 with TRBJ2-7; 10 nucleotides match TRBD1. Trimming removed 0 bases from V and 5 bases from J; junction bases left unmatched: 8. Germline V gives CDR1 SGHNT, CDR2 YYREEE (reference sequence). The CDR3 covers 16 residues. The CDR3 protein is CASSLGLGQGINEQYF. CDR3 nucleotide sequence: TGTGCCAGCAGCTTGGGACTGGGACAGGGGATTAACGAGCAGTACTTC.

The rearrangement joins TRBV5-1 to TRBJ1-1; 9 bases match TRBD1. CDR3 length: 16 amino acids. CDR1 is SGHRS, CDR2 YFSETQ, per germline. The V segment lost 2 bases and the J segment 5 bases; nucleotides outside the gene matches: 10. The CDR3 spells CASSFQTGGLRTEAFF. The CDR3 nucleotides read TGCGCCAGCAGCTTCCAGACAGGGGGATTGAGAACTGAAGCTTTCTTT. Full variable domain (outside the CDR3, taken from reference TRBV5-1 and TRBJ1-1): KAGVTQTPRYLIKTRGQQVTLSCSPISGHRSVSWYQQTPGQGLQFLFEYFSETQRNKGNFPGRFSGRQFSNSRSEMNVSTLELGDSALYLCASSFQTGGLRTEAFFGQGTRLTVV.

The J gene is TRBJ2-1, the V gene TRBV7-7, with 7 positions matching TRBD1. The germline CDR1 and CDR2 sequences are SSHAT and FNYEAQ (reference sequence). The CDR3 loop spans 14 amino acids. V gave up 3 bases and J gave up 9 bases; unmatched junction bases: 8. The CDR3 protein is CASSFDRGRGEQFF. The DNA of the CDR3 is TGTGCCAGCAGCTTTGATAGGGGGCGAGGTGAGCAGTTCTTC.

This chain links TRBV30 with TRBJ2-1, with TRBD2 identical over 11 bases. The junction had 3 bases not matched to a gene; V was cut back by 2 bases and J by 6 bases. Looked up from germline, CDR1 is GTSNPN and CDR2 is SVGIG (reference sequence). This CDR3 spans 14 amino acids. This CDR3 reads CAWSSGTSGNEQFF. For the CDR3, the DNA is TGTGCCTGGAGTTCCGGGACTAGCGGCAATGAGCAGTTCTTC.

The V gene is TRBV6-6, the J gene TRBJ2-3; D uncertain. Germline lookup yields CDR1 MNHNY and CDR2 SVGAGI (reference sequence). The V and J ends lost 2 bases and 0 bases respectively, with 9 bases between them. The CDR3 spans 15 residues. CDR3 DNA: TGTGCCAGCAGTTACCGCGAGACTAGCACAGATACGCAGTATTTT. Amino acid sequence: CASSYRETSTDTQYF.

J is TRBJ2-3 and V is TRBV4-2; D is unclear. V was cut by 5 bases and J by 4 bases, with 16 bases left in between. CDR1 and CDR2 from the germline V gene are LGHNA and YNFKEQ. The CDR3 extends over 15 amino acids. The CDR3 region is CASSLSLTGADTQYF. In DNA form, the CDR3 reads TGTGCCAGCAGCTTGTCACTCACCGGCGCAGATACGCAGTATTTT.

The chain couples TRBV6-7 to TRBJ1-4; D is ambiguous. TRBV6-7 is an ORF, with its function uncertain. Trimming shortened V by 0 bases and J by 4 bases, and 24 bases separated the two germline ends. The CDR3 covers 20 residues. The CDR3 DNA follows: TGTGCCAGCAGTTACTCCCGCAATGAGAGGCCAAGCTTTAGTAATGAAAAACTGTTTTTT. It yields the protein CASSYSRNERPSFSNEKLFF.

J is TRBJ2-7 and V is TRBV7-3, with a possible D match to TRBD1 (5 bases). The CDR3 contains 14 residues. Germline V gene data show CDR1 as SGHTA and CDR2 as FQGTGA. V shed 1 base and J shed 2 bases, with 9 bases lying between them. The CDR3 DNA follows: TGTGCCAGCAGCTTAATGGGGCCCCCCTACGAGCAGTACTTC. This translates into CASSLMGPPYEQYF.

The chain has TRBV12-5 and TRBJ1-5; D not certain. The V gene's germline CDR1 is LGHNT and CDR2 FRNRAP. The ends were cut back, 1 base at V and 7 bases at J, with 5 bases in the middle. CDR3 length equals 12 residues. CDR3 DNA sequence: TGTGCTAGTGGTTTGGACACCCAGCCCCAGCATTTT. It translates to CASGLDTQPQHF.

This clone has just a few counts. The genes are TRBV5-8 and TRBJ1-2, with D perhaps matching TRBD1 (5 bases). Trimming left V 0 bases short and J 5 bases short, with 8 bases between. This CDR3 has 13 residues. The germline CDR1 and CDR2 sequences are SGHTS and YDEGEE. The DNA for the CDR3 is TGTGCCAGCAGCTTGGGGACACCTTATGGCTACACCTTC. Protein: CASSLGTPYGYTF.

The chain recombines TRBV9 with TRBJ2-1, with TRBD2 matching 11 bases. Germline CDR1 is SGDLS and CDR2 is YYNGEE. The CDR3 runs to 14 residues. J gave up 6 bases and V 6 bases, and 5 bases lay outside the gene matches. CDR3 DNA sequence: TGTGCCAGCACCACTAGCGGGAGTCGCAATGAGCAGTTCTTC. It is translated as CASTTSGSRNEQFF.

The chain carries TRBV7-8 and TRBJ2-7; TRBD1 agrees at 10 bases. The J segment lost 4 bases and the V segment lost 4 bases, leaving 7 bases of the junction unmatched. The germline V gene has CDR1 SGHVS and CDR2 FQNEAQ. The CDR3 sequence is 15 residues long. This chain's CDR3 is CASSSVGQGRYEQYF. The CDR3 DNA follows: TGTGCCAGCAGCTCCGTGGGACAGGGGAGATACGAGCAGTACTTC.

The chain links TRBV30 to TRBJ2-1; TRBD1 aligns across 10 bases. CDR1 is GTSNPN, CDR2 SVGIG, per germline (reference sequence). This CDR3 is 14 amino acids long. The V segment lost 7 bases and the J segment 8 bases; nucleotides outside the gene matches: 11. The CDR3 coding sequence is TGTGCCTCCCCGGGCGGACAGGGGGTGTATGAGCAGTTCTTC. Amino acids: CASPGGQGVYEQFF.

V usage is TRBV6-1 and J usage is TRBJ2-5; the match to TRBD2 covers 9 bases. The J call may not be correct, given that the DNA end is closer to TRBJ2-7. Per the germline V gene, CDR1 is MNHNS and CDR2 is SASEGT. This CDR3 region has 14 residues. CDR3 sequence: CASSPVTSGYEQYF. DNA of the CDR3: TGTGCCAGCAGTCCCGTGACTAGCGGCTACGAGCAGTACTTC.

This rearrangement joins TRBV5-4 to TRBJ2-1, with 8 nucleotides matching TRBD1. CDR3 length: 14 amino acids. Unmatched junction bases numbered 4, after V lost 3 bases and J lost 5 bases. CDR1 SGHNT and CDR2 YYREEE come from the germline V gene (reference sequence). The CDR3 nucleotides read TGTGCCAGCAGCTGGGGGACAGGTAACAATGAGCAGTTCTTC. Amino acid sequence: CASSWGTGNNEQFF.

This sequence joins TRBV4-3 and TRBJ2-1; D is possibly TRBD1 or TRBD2 (6 bases each). Deletions cut 0 bases from V and 0 bases from J, with 18 bases between. The CDR3 is 19 residues long. The germline V gene has CDR1 LGHNA and CDR2 YSLEER. The CDR3 coding sequence is TGCGCCAGCAGCCAAGAAGGGGGATTAGCGGCTAGCTCCTACAATGAGCAGTTCTTC. It codes for CASSQEGGLAASSYNEQFF.

The chain joins TRBV6-1 to TRBJ1-5; D is unclear. The germline V gene has CDR1 MNHNS and CDR2 SASEGT. V was cut by 5 bases and J by 5 bases, with 16 bases left in between. The CDR3 contains 15 residues. This chain's CDR3 is CASSPSWVGDQPQHF. Here the CDR3 DNA reads TGTGCCAGCAGTCCCTCGTGGGTAGGAGATCAGCCCCAGCATTTT.

The chain combines TRBV18 with TRBJ2-4; D might be TRBD2 (6 bases). V was clipped by 2 bases and J by 3 bases, with 11 bases between them. Germline V CDR1 and CDR2: KGHSH, LQKENI. The CDR3 is made up of 15 amino acids. The CDR3 DNA sequence: TGTGCCAGCTCACCAGAGGCGGGGAGCAAAAACATTCAGTACTTC. It is translated as CASSPEAGSKNIQYF.

This rearrangement joins TRBV27 to TRBJ1-1; tentative D call: TRBD1 (6 bases). Per germline, CDR1 MNHEY and CDR2 SMNVEV (reference sequence). V lost 5 bases to trimming and J lost 3 bases, with 25 bases between them. This CDR3 has 18 amino acids. The CDR3 bases are TGTGCCAGCAGTCCTTTCTACAGGGTCCGATCGGAGGACACTGAAGCTTTCTTT. Protein sequence: CASSPFYRVRSEDTEAFF.

The chain carries TRBV19 and TRBJ2-2, with D perhaps matching TRBD1 or TRBD2 (5 bases each). Trimming took 3 bases from V and 1 from J, leaving 12 bases between them. This CDR3 comprises 16 residues. CDR1 is LNHDA and CDR2 is SQIVND in the germline V gene (reference sequence). Here the CDR3 reads CASSIGGWENTGELFF. DNA for the CDR3: TGTGCCAGTAGTATTGGGGGATGGGAGAACACCGGGGAGCTGTTTTTT.